This T cell receptor (beta chain) was sequenced during a study of blood T cell repertoires in COVID-19. Study at large: Samples representing acute and convalescent COVID-19 were sourced from the United States, Italy and Spain. The analysed material was cDNA or gDNA that came from T cells, B-cell-depleted T cells, or PBMCs.

How the authors handled the data: It was from reference gene primer amplification that nucleated cell counts were estimated. Sequenced by immunoSEQ multiplex PCR; TCRdb stores in-frame clones only, minus some. Clonal size and the V and J genes are those of that table, whereas D and trimming came from the DNA. The sample records some 260,000 clones, more than 70% being singletons. Germline V lookup: CDR1 SGDLS, CDR2 YYNGEE. This CDR3 has 16 residues. V shed 0 bases and J 4 bases; nucleotides not matched to a gene: 5. The receptor comes from a woman in her 40s who had recovered from COVID-19. The chain couples TRBV9 to TRBJ2-3; 10 positions match TRBD2. Material: peripheral blood. CDR3 in DNA: TGTGCCAGCAGCGTAGGAGCGGGGGGGCTCCCAGATACGCAGTATTTT. Translation gives CASSVGAGGLPDTQYF.